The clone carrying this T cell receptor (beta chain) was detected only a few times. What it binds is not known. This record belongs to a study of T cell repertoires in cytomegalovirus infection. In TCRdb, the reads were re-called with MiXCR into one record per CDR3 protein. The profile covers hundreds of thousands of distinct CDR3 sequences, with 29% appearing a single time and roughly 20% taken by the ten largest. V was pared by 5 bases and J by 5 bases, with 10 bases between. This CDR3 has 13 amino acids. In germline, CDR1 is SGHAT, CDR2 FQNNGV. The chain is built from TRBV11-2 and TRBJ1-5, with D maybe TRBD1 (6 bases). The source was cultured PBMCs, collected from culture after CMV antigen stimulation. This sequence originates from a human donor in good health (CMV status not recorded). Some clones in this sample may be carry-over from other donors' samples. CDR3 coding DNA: TGTGCCAGCAGCCCCTACAGGGATCAGCCCCAGCATTTT. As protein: CASSPYRDQPQHF.